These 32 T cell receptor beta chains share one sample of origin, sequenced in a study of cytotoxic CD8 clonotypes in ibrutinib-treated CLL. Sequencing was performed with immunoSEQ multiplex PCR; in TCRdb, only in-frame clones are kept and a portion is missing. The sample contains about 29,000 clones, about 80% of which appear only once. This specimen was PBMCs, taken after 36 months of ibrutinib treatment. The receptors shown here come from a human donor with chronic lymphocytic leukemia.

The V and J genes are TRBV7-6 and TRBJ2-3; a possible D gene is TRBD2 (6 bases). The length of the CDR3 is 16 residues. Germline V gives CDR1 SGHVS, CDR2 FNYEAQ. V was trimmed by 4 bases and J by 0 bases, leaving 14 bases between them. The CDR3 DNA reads TGTGCCAGCAGCTCCCGAGGCGGGGCCAGCACAGATACGCAGTATTTT. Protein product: CASSSRGGASTDTQYF.

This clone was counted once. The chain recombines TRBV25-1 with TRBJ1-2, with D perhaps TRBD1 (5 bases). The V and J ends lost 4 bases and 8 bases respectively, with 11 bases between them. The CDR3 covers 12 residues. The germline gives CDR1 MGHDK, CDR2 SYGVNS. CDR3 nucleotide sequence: TGTGCCAGCAGTGGGGGCAAGTGGGGCTACACCTTC. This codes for CASSGGKWGYTF.

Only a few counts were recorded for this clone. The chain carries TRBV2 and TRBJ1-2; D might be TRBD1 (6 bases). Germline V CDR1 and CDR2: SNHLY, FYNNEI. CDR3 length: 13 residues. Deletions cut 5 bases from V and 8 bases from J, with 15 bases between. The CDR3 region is CASSIQGEEGYTF. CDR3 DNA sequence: TGTGCCAGCAGTATACAGGGAGAGGAAGGCTACACCTTC. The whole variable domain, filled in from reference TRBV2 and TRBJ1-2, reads EPEVTQTPSHQVTQMGQEVILRCVPISNHLYFYWYRQILGQKVEFLVSFYNNEISEKSEIFDDQFSVERPDGSNFTLKIRSTKLEDSAMYFCASSIQGEEGYTFGSGTRLTVV.

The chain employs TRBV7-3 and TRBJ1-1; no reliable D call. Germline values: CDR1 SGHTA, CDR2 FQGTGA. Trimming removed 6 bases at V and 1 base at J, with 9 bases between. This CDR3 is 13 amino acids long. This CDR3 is CASSTQANTEAFF. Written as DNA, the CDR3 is TGTGCCAGCAGTACCCAGGCGAACACTGAAGCTTTCTTT.

CDR3 sequence (DNA): TGTGCCAGCAGCTCCACAGGGTTGAACACTGAAGCTTTCTTT. Its translation is CASSSTGLNTEAFF. This rearrangement joins TRBV7-9 to TRBJ1-1; TRBD1 might be the D (6 bases). V lost 4 bases and J lost 0, with 9 bases in between. CDR1 and CDR2 (germline): SEHNR, FQNEAQ (reference sequence). The CDR3 is made up of 14 amino acids.

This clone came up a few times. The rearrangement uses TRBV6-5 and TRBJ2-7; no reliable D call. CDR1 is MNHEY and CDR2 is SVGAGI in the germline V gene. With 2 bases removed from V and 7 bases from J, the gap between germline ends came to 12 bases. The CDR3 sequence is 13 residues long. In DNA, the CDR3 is TGTGCCAGCAGTTACAACGGTTTTGGTGAGCAGTACTTC. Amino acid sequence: CASSYNGFGEQYF.

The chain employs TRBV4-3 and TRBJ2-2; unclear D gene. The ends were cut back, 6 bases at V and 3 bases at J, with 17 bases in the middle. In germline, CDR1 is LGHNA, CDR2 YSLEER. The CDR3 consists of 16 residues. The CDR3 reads CASRQSWQTYTGELFF. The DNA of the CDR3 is TGCGCCAGCAGACAAAGTTGGCAGACTTACACCGGGGAGCTGTTTTTT.

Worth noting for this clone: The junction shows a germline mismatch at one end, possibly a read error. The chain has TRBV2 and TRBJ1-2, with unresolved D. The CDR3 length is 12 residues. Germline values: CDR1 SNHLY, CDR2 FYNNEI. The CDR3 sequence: CASREDLDGYTF. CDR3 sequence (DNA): TGTGCCAGCAGGGAAGACTTGGATGGCTACACCTTC.

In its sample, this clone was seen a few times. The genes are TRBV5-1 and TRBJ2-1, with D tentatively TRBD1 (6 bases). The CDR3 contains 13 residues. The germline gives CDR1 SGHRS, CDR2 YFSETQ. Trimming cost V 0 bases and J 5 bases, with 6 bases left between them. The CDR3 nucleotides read TGCGCCAGCAGCTTGGGGGACAACAATGAGCAGTTCTTC. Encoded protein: CASSLGDNNEQFF. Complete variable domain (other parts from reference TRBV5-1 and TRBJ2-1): KAGVTQTPRYLIKTRGQQVTLSCSPISGHRSVSWYQQTPGQGLQFLFEYFSETQRNKGNFPGRFSGRQFSNSRSEMNVSTLELGDSALYLCASSLGDNNEQFFGPGTRLTVL.

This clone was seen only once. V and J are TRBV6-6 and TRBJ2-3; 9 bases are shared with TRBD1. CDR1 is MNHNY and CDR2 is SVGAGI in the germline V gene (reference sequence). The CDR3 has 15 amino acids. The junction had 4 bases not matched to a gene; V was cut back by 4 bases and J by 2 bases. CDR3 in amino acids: CASSSGQGPTDTQYF. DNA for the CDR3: TGTGCCAGCAGTTCGGGACAGGGACCCACAGATACGCAGTATTTT.

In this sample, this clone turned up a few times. The CDR3 protein is CASSRQPSGQVNTGELFF. The CDR3, as DNA: TGCGCCAGCAGCCGTCAACCAAGCGGACAGGTGAACACCGGGGAGCTGTTTTTT. This sequence joins TRBV4-1 and TRBJ2-2; 7 positions match TRBD1. With 4 bases clipped from V and 1 base from J, the junction kept 12 bases outside the gene matches. CDR1 is MGHRA, CDR2 YSYEKL, per germline. The CDR3 spans 18 residues.

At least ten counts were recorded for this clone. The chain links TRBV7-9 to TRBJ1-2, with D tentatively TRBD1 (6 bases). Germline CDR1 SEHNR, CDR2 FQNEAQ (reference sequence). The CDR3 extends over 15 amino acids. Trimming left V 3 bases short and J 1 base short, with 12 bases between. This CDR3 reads CASSLWDIYNYGYTF. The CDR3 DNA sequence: TGTGCCAGCAGCTTGTGGGACATCTATAACTATGGCTACACCTTC.

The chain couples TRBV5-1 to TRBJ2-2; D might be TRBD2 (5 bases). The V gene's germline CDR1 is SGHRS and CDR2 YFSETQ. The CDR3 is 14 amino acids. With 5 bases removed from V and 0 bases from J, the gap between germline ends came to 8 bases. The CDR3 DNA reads TGCGCCAGCAGTTCGGGAACGAACACCGGGGAGCTGTTTTTT. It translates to CASSSGTNTGELFF.

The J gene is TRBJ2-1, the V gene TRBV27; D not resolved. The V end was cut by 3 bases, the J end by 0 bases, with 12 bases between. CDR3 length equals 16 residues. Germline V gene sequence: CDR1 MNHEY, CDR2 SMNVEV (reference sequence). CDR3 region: CASSLVRISSYNEQFF. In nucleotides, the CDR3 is TGTGCCAGCAGTTTGGTGAGGATTAGCTCCTACAATGAGCAGTTCTTC.

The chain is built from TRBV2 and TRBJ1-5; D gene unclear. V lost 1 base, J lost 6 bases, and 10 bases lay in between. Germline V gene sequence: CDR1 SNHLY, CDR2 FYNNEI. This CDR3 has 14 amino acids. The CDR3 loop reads CASSEGSEGQPQHF. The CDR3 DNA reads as TGTGCCAGCAGTGAAGGATCAGAGGGTCAGCCCCAGCATTTT.

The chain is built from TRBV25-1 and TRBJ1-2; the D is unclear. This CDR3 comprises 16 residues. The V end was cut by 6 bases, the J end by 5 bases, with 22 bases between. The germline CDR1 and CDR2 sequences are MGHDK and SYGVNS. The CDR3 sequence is CASSPLSRARGYGYTF. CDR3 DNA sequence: TGTGCCAGCAGCCCCTTAAGCCGGGCCCGGGGATATGGCTACACCTTC.

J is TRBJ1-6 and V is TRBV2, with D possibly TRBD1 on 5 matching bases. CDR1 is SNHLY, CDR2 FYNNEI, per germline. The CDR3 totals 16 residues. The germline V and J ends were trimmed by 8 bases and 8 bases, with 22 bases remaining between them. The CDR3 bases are TGTGCCAGCCGGAGGGGTGCGGGAGAATCCTATTCACCCCTCCACTTT. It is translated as CASRRGAGESYSPLHF.

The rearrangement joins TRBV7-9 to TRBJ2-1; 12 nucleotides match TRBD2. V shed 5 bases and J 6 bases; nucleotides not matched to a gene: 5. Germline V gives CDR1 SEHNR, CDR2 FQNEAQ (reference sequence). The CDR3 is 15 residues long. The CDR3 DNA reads TGTGCCAGCAGCAGGCTAGCGGGGGGGCGCAATGAGCAGTTCTTC. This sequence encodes CASSRLAGGRNEQFF.

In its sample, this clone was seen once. The CDR3 nucleotides read TGCAGCGTTGATGACTTTGAAGAGACCCAGTACTTC. This sequence encodes CSVDDFEETQYF. V is TRBV29-1 and J is TRBJ2-5; no reliable D call. From germline, CDR1 is SQVTM and CDR2 ANQGSEA. Deletions cut 3 bases from V and 3 bases from J, with 8 bases between. CDR3 length: 12 residues.

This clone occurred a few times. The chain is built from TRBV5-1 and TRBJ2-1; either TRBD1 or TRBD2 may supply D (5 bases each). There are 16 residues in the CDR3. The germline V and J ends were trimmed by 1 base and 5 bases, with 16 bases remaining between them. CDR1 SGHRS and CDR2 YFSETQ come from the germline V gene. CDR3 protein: CASSLLGTWIHNEQFF. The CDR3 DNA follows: TGCGCCAGCAGCTTGCTTGGGACCTGGATCCACAATGAGCAGTTCTTC. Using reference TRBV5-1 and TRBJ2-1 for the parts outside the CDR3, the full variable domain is KAGVTQTPRYLIKTRGQQVTLSCSPISGHRSVSWYQQTPGQGLQFLFEYFSETQRNKGNFPGRFSGRQFSNSRSEMNVSTLELGDSALYLCASSLLGTWIHNEQFFGPGTRLTVL.

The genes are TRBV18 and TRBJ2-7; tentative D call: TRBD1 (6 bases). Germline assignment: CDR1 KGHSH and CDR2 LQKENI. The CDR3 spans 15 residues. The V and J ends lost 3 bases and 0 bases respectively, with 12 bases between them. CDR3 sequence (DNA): TGTGCCAGCTCACCCGTGGACAGACTCTCCTACGAGCAGTACTTC. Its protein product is CASSPVDRLSYEQYF.

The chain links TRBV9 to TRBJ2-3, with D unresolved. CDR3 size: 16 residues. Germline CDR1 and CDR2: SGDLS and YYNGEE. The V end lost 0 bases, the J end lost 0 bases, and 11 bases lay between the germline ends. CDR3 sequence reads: CASSVALASSTDTQYF. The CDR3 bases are TGTGCCAGCAGCGTAGCCTTAGCATCTAGCACAGATACGCAGTATTTT.

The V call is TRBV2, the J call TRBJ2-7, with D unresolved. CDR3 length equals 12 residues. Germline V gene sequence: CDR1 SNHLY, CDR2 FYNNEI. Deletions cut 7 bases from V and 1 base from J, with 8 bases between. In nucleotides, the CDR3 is TGTGCCAGCACCGTTAGGTCCTACGAGCAGTACTTC. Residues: CASTVRSYEQYF.

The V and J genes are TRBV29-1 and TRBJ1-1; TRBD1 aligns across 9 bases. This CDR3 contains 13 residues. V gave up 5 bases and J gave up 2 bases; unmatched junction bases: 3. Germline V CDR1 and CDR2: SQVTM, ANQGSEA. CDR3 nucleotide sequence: TGCAGCGTTTACAGGGGGCTCAACACTGAAGCTTTCTTT. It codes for CSVYRGLNTEAFF.

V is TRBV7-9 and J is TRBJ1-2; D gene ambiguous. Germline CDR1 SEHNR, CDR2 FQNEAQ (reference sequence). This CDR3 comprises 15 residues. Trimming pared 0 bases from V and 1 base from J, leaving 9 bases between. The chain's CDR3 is CASSLAPRFNYGYTF. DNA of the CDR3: TGTGCCAGCAGCTTAGCCCCCCGGTTTAACTATGGCTACACCTTC.

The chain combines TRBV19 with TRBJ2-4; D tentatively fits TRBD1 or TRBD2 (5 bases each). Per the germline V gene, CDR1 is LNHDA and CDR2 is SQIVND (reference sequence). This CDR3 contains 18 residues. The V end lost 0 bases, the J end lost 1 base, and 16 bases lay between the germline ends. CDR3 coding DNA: TGTGCCAGTAGTATAGATATTTTTGGGGGAGCGGCCAAAAACATTCAGTACTTC. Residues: CASSIDIFGGAAKNIQYF. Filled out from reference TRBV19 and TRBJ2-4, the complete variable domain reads DGGITQSPKYLFRKEGQNVTLSCEQNLNHDAMYWYRQDPGQGLRLIYYSQIVNDFQKGDIAEGYSVSREKKESFPLTVTSAQKNPTAFYLCASSIDIFGGAAKNIQYFGAGTRLSVL.

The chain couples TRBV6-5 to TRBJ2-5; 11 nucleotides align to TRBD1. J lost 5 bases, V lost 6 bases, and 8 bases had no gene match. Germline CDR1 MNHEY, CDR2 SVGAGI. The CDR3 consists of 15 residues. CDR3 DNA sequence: TGTGCCAGCAGCTCCGGGACAGGGGGTTGGGAGACCCAGTACTTC. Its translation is CASSSGTGGWETQYF.

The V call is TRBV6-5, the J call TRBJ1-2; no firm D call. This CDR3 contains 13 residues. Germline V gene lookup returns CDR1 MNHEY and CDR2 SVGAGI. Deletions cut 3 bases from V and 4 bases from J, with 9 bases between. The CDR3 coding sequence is TGTGCCAGCAGTTATTTTGACTCCTATGGCTACACCTTC. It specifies CASSYFDSYGYTF.

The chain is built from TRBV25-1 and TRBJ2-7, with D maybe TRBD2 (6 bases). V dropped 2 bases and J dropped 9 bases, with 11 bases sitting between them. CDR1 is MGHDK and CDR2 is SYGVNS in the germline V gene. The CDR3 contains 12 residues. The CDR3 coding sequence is TGTGCCAGCAGTGAAGGAGGGAGTGGGCAGTACTTC. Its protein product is CASSEGGSGQYF.

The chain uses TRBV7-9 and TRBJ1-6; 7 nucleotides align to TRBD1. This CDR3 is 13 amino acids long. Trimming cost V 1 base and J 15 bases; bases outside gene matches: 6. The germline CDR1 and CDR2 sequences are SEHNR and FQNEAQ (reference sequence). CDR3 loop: CASSLDLRDSLHF. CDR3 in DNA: TGTGCCAGCAGCTTAGACCTAAGGGACAGCCTCCACTTT.

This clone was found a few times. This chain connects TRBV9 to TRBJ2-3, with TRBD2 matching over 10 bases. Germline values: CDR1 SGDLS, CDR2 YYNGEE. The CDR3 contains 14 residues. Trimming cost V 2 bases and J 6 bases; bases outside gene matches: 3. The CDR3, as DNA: TGTGCCAGCAGCGTTAAGCGGGGGGGCGATACGCAGTATTTT. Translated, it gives CASSVKRGGDTQYF.

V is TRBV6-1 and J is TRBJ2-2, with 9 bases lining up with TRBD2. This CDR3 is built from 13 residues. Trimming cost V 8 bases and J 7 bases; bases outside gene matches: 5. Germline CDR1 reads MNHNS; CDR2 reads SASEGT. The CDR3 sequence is CASPGLAVGELFF. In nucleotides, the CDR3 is TGTGCCAGCCCGGGACTAGCTGTCGGGGAGCTGTTTTTT.